These 19 T cell receptor beta chains came from one sample sequenced in a study of follicular helper T cells after annual influenza vaccination. The time point is: 2014-2015 season, 7 days after vaccination. Some clones are missing from TCRdb's copy, which holds only in-frame ones; the method was immunoSEQ multiplex PCR. The repertoire holds 12,000 to 15,000 clones, with approximately 84% as singletons. The material sequenced was CXCR5+ CD38- circulating T follicular helper cells from blood, taken 7 days after influenza vaccination. Subset defined: circulating Tfh, non-naive CD4+CXCR5+PD-1+ (ICOS+CD38+ or ICOS-CD38-). The receptors come from an adult who received the influenza vaccine.

The DNA of the CDR3 is TGTGCCAGCAGAGCCGGGACAGGGTTAGGGGGGGAGCTGTTTTTT. Its translation: CASRAGTGLGGELFF. The chain combines TRBV6-1 with TRBJ2-2; 9 bases agree with TRBD1. Germline assignment: CDR1 MNHNS and CDR2 SASEGT. This CDR3 spans 15 amino acids. Germline trimming cut 6 bases from V and 8 bases from J; bases unmatched to any gene: 10.

The genes are TRBV5-6 and TRBJ2-5; D possibly corresponds to TRBD1 (6 bases). V was cut by 5 bases and J by 0 bases, with 8 bases left in between. The CDR3 is 13 residues long. Germline values: CDR1 SGHDT, CDR2 YYEEEE. CDR3 nucleotide sequence: TGTGCCAGCAGAGGACAGAACCAAGAGACCCAGTACTTC. Its protein product is CASRGQNQETQYF.

The chain links TRBV5-1 to TRBJ2-1, with 7 bases lining up with TRBD2. J was trimmed by 7 bases and V by 2 bases; bases with no gene match: 6. Per germline, CDR1 SGHRS and CDR2 YFSETQ. This CDR3 comprises 14 residues. CDR3 sequence (DNA): TGCGCCAGCAGCTTAAATCCCGGGGGGAATGAGCAGTTCTTC. It translates to CASSLNPGGNEQFF.

The chain employs TRBV2 and TRBJ2-5; no clear D. The CDR3 consists of 12 residues. CDR1 is SNHLY and CDR2 is FYNNEI in the germline V gene. Between the trimmed V and J ends, which lost 3 bases and 1 base, there was a span of 3 bases. CDR3 residues: CASSDSQETQYF. CDR3 coding DNA: TGTGCCAGCAGTGACAGCCAAGAGACCCAGTACTTC.

The J gene is TRBJ2-2, the V gene TRBV5-1; D call uncertain. V was cut by 4 bases and J by 0 bases, with 7 bases left in between. The CDR3 sequence is 14 residues long. Germline CDR1 SGHRS, CDR2 YFSETQ. In nucleotides, the CDR3 is TGCGCCAGCAGCCCTTCGGCGAACACCGGGGAGCTGTTTTTT. Its protein product is CASSPSANTGELFF.

The chain links TRBV12-2 to TRBJ2-1; TRBD2, the table's D call, lacks a check against the DNA. TRBV12-2 is reported as a pseudogene. There are 17 residues in the CDR3. The CDR3 is CASRWLFTRECGNEQFF. CDR3 nucleotides: TGTGCAAGTCGCTGGTTGTTTACGCGGGAGTGTGGCAATGAGCAGTTCTTC.

The chain recombines TRBV11-3 with TRBJ2-7; D possibly corresponds to TRBD2 (5 bases). V gave up 6 bases and J gave up 7 bases, with 13 bases separating them. Germline values: CDR1 SGHNT, CDR2 YENEEA. This CDR3 has 12 residues. Here the CDR3 DNA reads TGTGCCAGCAGGGCGGGTACGGGAGAGCAGTACTTC. Its protein is CASRAGTGEQYF.

The gene calls are TRBV30 and TRBJ2-7; 7 positions match TRBD1. Germline V lookup: CDR1 GTSNPN, CDR2 SVGIG (reference sequence). Losses at the gene ends were 3 bases for V and 7 bases for J; bases not matched to a gene: 18. The CDR3 is 16 amino acids. The chain's CDR3 is CAWSRGRQGLSREQYF. The CDR3 region has the DNA TGTGCCTGGAGCAGAGGGCGACAGGGATTGTCGCGGGAGCAGTACTTC.

A word on this clone: Other DNA sequences in this sample translate to the same CDR3. The V gene is TRBV6-1, the J gene TRBJ1-2; the D gene is possibly TRBD1 (6 bases). The CDR3 contains 13 residues. The germline CDR1 and CDR2 sequences are MNHNS and SASEGT. Between the trimmed V and J ends, which lost 6 bases and 2 bases, there was a span of 10 bases. CDR3 loop: CASSRQGNYGYTF. In DNA form, the CDR3 reads TGTGCCAGCAGCCGTCAGGGGAACTATGGCTACACCTTC.

The chain links TRBV6-4 to TRBJ2-2; 8 nucleotides align to TRBD1. Germline assignment: CDR1 MRHNA and CDR2 SNTAGT. Germline trimming cut 5 bases from V and 1 base from J; bases unmatched to any gene: 3. The CDR3 sequence is 15 residues long. CDR3 loop: CASSTGTGNTGELFF. In nucleotides, the CDR3 is TGTGCCAGCAGTACCGGGACAGGGAACACCGGGGAGCTGTTTTTT.

In DNA, the CDR3 is TGTGCCAGCTCACCCCTCCGGACAGATACGCAGTATTTT. It codes for CASSPLRTDTQYF. The rearrangement joins TRBV18 to TRBJ2-3; no firm D call. Germline CDR1 and CDR2: KGHSH and LQKENI. CDR3 length: 13 amino acids. The V gene lost 3 bases and the J gene lost 3 bases, with 7 bases spanning the gap.

The chain joins TRBV28 to TRBJ2-5, with a possible D match to TRBD2 (5 bases). V lost 5 bases to trimming and J lost 5 bases, with 15 bases between them. CDR1 is MDHEN and CDR2 is SYDVKM in the germline V gene. This CDR3 region has 14 residues. CDR3 in DNA: TGTGCCAGCAGTCCCCCCGGGATAACGGAGACCCAGTACTTC. Its translation: CASSPPGITETQYF.

The V gene is TRBV6-5, the J gene TRBJ2-7; TRBD2 aligns across 13 bases. After removal of 6 bases from V and 1 base from J, the junction contained 3 bases not matched to a gene. The CDR3 consists of 15 residues. Germline V gives CDR1 MNHEY, CDR2 SVGAGI. DNA of the CDR3: TGTGCCAGCAGGGAGACTAGCGGGGGGTCCTACGAGCAGTACTTC. Translation gives CASRETSGGSYEQYF.

V usage is TRBV7-3 and J usage is TRBJ2-1; 8 bases align to TRBD1. There are 15 residues in the CDR3. V lost 3 bases to trimming and J lost 9 bases; unmatched junction nucleotides: 10. The V gene's germline CDR1 is SGHTA and CDR2 FQGTGA. The CDR3 bases are TGTGCCAGCAGCTTTAGACAGGGGTTGTCAGGTGAGCAGTTCTTC. This gives the protein CASSFRQGLSGEQFF.

This chain joins TRBV10-3 and TRBJ1-6; the match to TRBD1 covers 8 bases. The CDR3 totals 12 residues. V shed 6 bases, J shed 8 bases, and the junction held 0 bases outside the gene matches. Germline V CDR1 and CDR2: ENHRY, SYGVKD. The CDR3 spells CAIRDRDSPLHF. DNA of the CDR3: TGTGCCATCAGGGACAGGGATTCACCCCTCCACTTT.

The rearrangement joins TRBV5-1 to TRBJ2-1, with TRBD1 identical over 9 bases. The germline V gene encodes CDR1 SGHRS and CDR2 YFSETQ. The CDR3 totals 15 residues. V lost 0 bases, J lost 8 bases, and 6 bases stayed unmatched. The DNA for the CDR3 is TGCGCCAGCAGCTTGGTGACAGGGGGTTCGGATGAGCAGTTCTTC. Its protein is CASSLVTGGSDEQFF.

This CDR3 reads CASSQSLGSSYEQYF. The CDR3 DNA sequence: TGTGCCAGCAGCCAAAGCCTCGGGAGCTCCTACGAGCAGTACTTC. The V and J genes are TRBV14 and TRBJ2-7; tentative D call: TRBD2 (6 bases). Trimming took off 2 bases at V and 0 bases at J, with 11 bases between the two ends. CDR1 SGHDN and CDR2 FVKESK come from the germline V gene. The CDR3 sequence is 15 residues long.

Worth noting for this clone: At one end the junction does not follow the germline gene, possibly because of a read error. This chain links TRBV30 with TRBJ1-2; 11 bases match TRBD1. This CDR3 region has 12 residues. CDR1 GTSNPN and CDR2 SVGIG come from the germline V gene (reference sequence). Written as DNA, the CDR3 is TGTGCCTGGAGTGTATGGGGACAGGGGGGTTTCTTC. Translating gives CAWSVWGQGGFF.

V gene TRBV27 combines with J gene TRBJ2-7; 9 nucleotides align to TRBD2. The CDR3 extends over 16 amino acids. Germline V lookup: CDR1 MNHEY, CDR2 SMNVEV (reference sequence). V gave up 5 bases and J gave up 1 base; unmatched junction bases: 9. The CDR3 here is CASSIVSGSGSYEQYF. As DNA, the CDR3 is TGTGCCAGCAGTATAGTTAGCGGGAGTGGGTCCTACGAGCAGTACTTC.